The T cell receptor (beta chain) described here comes from a study of long-term antiretroviral therapy in people with HIV. Study-level results: At every time point, clones expanded before ART dominated the repertoire. No data on ART adherence, viral resistance or therapy changes.

Concerning this clone: Its antigen is undetermined.

CDR3 length: 14 amino acids. Trimming took 5 bases from V and 3 from J, leaving 14 bases between them. Germline CDR1 reads SGHVS; CDR2 reads FQNEAQ. Runs used v3.0 of the immunoSEQ assay and were done at survey level. Profiled with immunoSEQ multiplex PCR; TCRdb holds only in-frame clones, not every one. Among about 32,000 clones listed, 97% were seen once. Researchers secured at least one pre-ART and at least two post-ART PBMC samples from each donor. Until DNA extraction, the samples held between about 0.85-10 million cryopreserved PBMC. The source is a man aged 30-40 years with HIV. Here the sequenced sample was unsorted PBMCs, taken 7.6 years after starting antiretroviral therapy. V gene TRBV7-8 combines with J gene TRBJ2-7; D might be TRBD1 (5 bases). The CDR3 DNA reads as TGTGCCAGCAGCCCCAGGGCCGGCGACTACGAGCAGTACTTC. Residues: CASSPRAGDYEQYF.